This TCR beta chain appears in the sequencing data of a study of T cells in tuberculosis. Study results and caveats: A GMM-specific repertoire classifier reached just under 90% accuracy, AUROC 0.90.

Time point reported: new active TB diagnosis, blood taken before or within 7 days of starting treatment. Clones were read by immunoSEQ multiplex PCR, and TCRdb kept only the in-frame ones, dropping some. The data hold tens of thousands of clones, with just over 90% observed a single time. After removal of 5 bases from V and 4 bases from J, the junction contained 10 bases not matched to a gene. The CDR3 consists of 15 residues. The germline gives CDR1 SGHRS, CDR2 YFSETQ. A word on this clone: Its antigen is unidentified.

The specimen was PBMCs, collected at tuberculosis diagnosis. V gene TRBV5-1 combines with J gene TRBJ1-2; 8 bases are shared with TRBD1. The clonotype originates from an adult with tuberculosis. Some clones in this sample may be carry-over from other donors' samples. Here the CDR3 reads CASRDRQGAGYGYTF. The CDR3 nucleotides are TGCGCCAGCAGAGACAGGCAGGGGGCGGGCTATGGCTACACCTTC.